The 23 T cell receptor beta chains in this list originate from one sample, sequenced in a study of cytomegalovirus exposure and HLA in healthy donors. The primer mix had 60 Vbeta and 13 Jbeta primers. This table comes from immunoSEQ multiplex PCR, and its TCRdb copy is limited to in-frame clones, with some not included. The sample has 200,000 to 250,000 clones, 60% to 80% seen once. Material: PBMCs. Source of these receptors: a woman in her 30s in good health and CMV-seronegative.

The J gene is TRBJ1-5, the V gene TRBV23-1, with a tentative D call TRBD1 (5 bases). TRBV23-1 is an ORF; its function is uncertain. The V end lost 7 bases, the J end lost 0 bases, and 13 bases lay between the germline ends. CDR3 length: 15 amino acids. Written as DNA, the CDR3 is TGCGCCAGCACTAAGGACAAATATAGCAATCAGCCCCAGCATTTT. Encoded protein: CASTKDKYSNQPQHF.

The V call is TRBV5-3, the J call TRBJ1-3; D is possibly TRBD1 (6 bases). TRBV5-3 falls under the ORF class, with uncertain function. Trimming left V 5 bases short and J 2 bases short, with 11 bases between. The CDR3 spans 14 residues. The CDR3 DNA follows: TGTGCCAGAAGTGAACAGGGAACTGGAAACACCATATATTTT. This gives the protein CARSEQGTGNTIYF.

The gene calls are TRBV11-2 and TRBJ2-3, with 9 bases fitting TRBD2. The CDR3 contains 15 residues. CDR1 and CDR2 (germline): SGHAT, FQNNGV. The junction had 8 bases not matched to a gene; V was cut back by 5 bases and J by 5 bases. CDR3 sequence (DNA): TGTGCCAGCAGCCCTTGGACTAGCGTGCAAGATACGCAGTATTTT. It is translated as CASSPWTSVQDTQYF.

The rearrangement links TRBV21-1 to TRBJ1-1; the table's D gene call, TRBD1, was not cross checked with the DNA. TRBV21-1 is a recognized pseudogene. The CDR3 spans 20 residues. The CDR3 spells CASSKKPGTGVPNMNTEAFF. The CDR3 bases are TGTGCCAGCAGCAAAAAGCCCGGGACAGGCGTTCCAAACATGAACACTGAAGCTTTCTTT.

V is TRBV5-8 and J is TRBJ1-1; D unclear. The CDR3 is 10 amino acids. Germline assignment: CDR1 SGHTS and CDR2 YDEGEE. The V gene lost 4 bases and the J gene lost 8 bases, with 6 bases spanning the gap. The CDR3 DNA follows: TGTGCCAGCAGCCCTTTGGAAGCTTTCTTT. Translated: CASSPLEAFF.

V is TRBV19 and J is TRBJ1-5; unclear D gene. V lost 4 bases to trimming and J lost 0 bases, with 13 bases between them. The CDR3 totals 16 residues. Germline lookup yields CDR1 LNHDA and CDR2 SQIVND (reference sequence). The CDR3 DNA reads as TGTGCCAGTAGTACCCGACAAATTAGTAGCAATCAGCCCCAGCATTTT. Protein product: CASSTRQISSNQPQHF.

This sequence joins TRBV5-6 and TRBJ2-1, with 7 nucleotides matching TRBD2. Trimming took 1 base from V and 3 from J; bases not matched to a gene: 7. The germline gives CDR1 SGHDT, CDR2 YYEEEE. The CDR3 sequence is 16 residues long. CDR3 amino acids: CASSLTQREHYNEQFF. CDR3 DNA: TGTGCCAGCAGCTTGACCCAGCGGGAACACTACAATGAGCAGTTCTTC.

This chain uses TRBV29-1 with TRBJ2-2; D is ambiguous. Germline CDR1 and CDR2: SQVTM and ANQGSEA. V lost 4 bases to trimming and J lost 3 bases, with 21 bases between them. The length of the CDR3 is 17 residues. The CDR3 nucleotides read TGCAGCGTTGTCCCACCTGTCTTCGGGTCGGACACCGGGGAGCTGTTTTTT. Its protein is CSVVPPVFGSDTGELFF.

This clone occurred once. The V and J genes are TRBV2 and TRBJ2-7, with a tentative D call TRBD2 (5 bases). Between the trimmed V and J ends, which lost 3 bases and 4 bases, there was a span of 13 bases. This CDR3 region has 14 residues. CDR1 is SNHLY, CDR2 FYNNEI, per germline. CDR3 nucleotide sequence: TGTGCCAGCAGTGATAAGAGCGGCCCATACGAGCAGTACTTC. It translates to CASSDKSGPYEQYF.

The chain links TRBV19 to TRBJ1-1; a possible D gene is TRBD1 (6 bases). This CDR3 has 16 residues. Germline CDR1 LNHDA, CDR2 SQIVND (reference sequence). Trimming took off 3 bases at V and 0 bases at J, with 14 bases between the two ends. This CDR3 reads CASSMEDSFMNTEAFF. The CDR3 DNA sequence: TGTGCCAGTAGTATGGAGGACAGTTTTATGAACACTGAAGCTTTCTTT.

The chain uses TRBV4-1 and TRBJ1-2; D is undetermined. V lost 0 bases and J lost 6, with 11 bases in between. Germline V lookup: CDR1 MGHRA, CDR2 YSYEKL. This CDR3 has 14 residues. The CDR3 coding sequence is TGCGCCAGCAGCCAAGAAGAAACTACTAATGGCTACACCTTC. This codes for CASSQEETTNGYTF.

With regard to this clone: The junction departs from germline at one end; a sequencing error may be responsible. V and J are TRBV7-9 and TRBJ2-7, with D unresolved. The germline CDR1 and CDR2 sequences are SEHNR and FQNEAQ (reference sequence). The CDR3 spans 12 residues. The CDR3 loop is CSSSDDNYEQYF. CDR3 DNA sequence: TGTTCCAGCAGCGACGACAACTACGAGCAGTACTTC. Using reference TRBV7-9 and TRBJ2-7 for the parts outside the CDR3, the full variable domain is DTGVSQNPRHKITKRGQNVTFRCDPISEHNRLYWYRQTLGQGPEFLTYFQNEAQLEKSRLLSDRFSAERPKGSFSTLEIQRTEQGDSAMYLCSSSDDNYEQYFGPGTRLTVT.

This rearrangement joins TRBV30 to TRBJ2-2; 7 bases fit TRBD1. The CDR3 contains 14 residues. Germline V lookup: CDR1 GTSNPN, CDR2 SVGIG (reference sequence). Trimming at V came to 5 bases and at J to 6 bases, leaving 9 bases not matched to a gene. The CDR3, as DNA: TGTGCCTGGTCGACAGGGAAAGATTCCGGGGAGCTGTTTTTT. The encoded protein is CAWSTGKDSGELFF.

The chain employs TRBV7-3 and TRBJ1-1; TRBD1 matches 8 bases. In germline, CDR1 is SGHTA, CDR2 FQGTGA. With 5 bases clipped from V and 0 bases from J, the junction kept 14 bases outside the gene matches. This CDR3 spans 18 amino acids. The CDR3 spells CASSTVVGGQVLNTEAFF. The CDR3 DNA reads as TGTGCCAGCAGCACCGTAGTGGGGGGACAGGTCTTGAACACTGAAGCTTTCTTT.

This clone turned up a few times. The rearrangement uses TRBV7-9 and TRBJ2-5, with D perhaps TRBD2 (7 bases). CDR1 SEHNR and CDR2 FQNEAQ come from the germline V gene (reference sequence). Trimming left V 2 bases short and J 2 bases short, with 15 bases between. The CDR3 runs to 16 residues. The CDR3 DNA sequence: TGTGCCAGCAGCTTAATCCGCGGGGGCAATCAAGAGACCCAGTACTTC. Translating gives CASSLIRGGNQETQYF.

This clone was recorded a few times. The J gene is TRBJ1-4, the V gene TRBV25-1; TRBD1 is a possible D gene (5 bases). CDR1 is MGHDK, CDR2 SYGVNS, per germline. The CDR3 is 14 amino acids. Deletions cut 3 bases from V and 7 bases from J, with 12 bases between. In nucleotides, the CDR3 is TGTGCCAGCAGTGATGGTGGGGCAGGTGAAAAACTGTTTTTT. Translated: CASSDGGAGEKLFF.

Remarks on this clone: The same CDR3 also results from other DNA sequences found in this sample. V is TRBV5-1 and J is TRBJ1-1; the match to TRBD1 covers 9 bases. The germline V gene encodes CDR1 SGHRS and CDR2 YFSETQ. This CDR3 contains 15 residues. V lost 0 bases and J lost 5; bases outside the gene matches: 5. The CDR3: CASSLGGQGNTEAFF. As DNA, the CDR3 is TGCGCCAGCAGCTTGGGGGGACAGGGTAATACTGAAGCTTTCTTT.

This sequence joins TRBV2 and TRBJ2-3; 10 bases map to TRBD2. CDR1 SNHLY and CDR2 FYNNEI come from the germline V gene. Trimming at V came to 7 bases and at J to 6 bases, leaving 4 bases not matched to a gene. There are 13 residues in the CDR3. CDR3 protein: CASKAGGWDTQYF. In DNA form, the CDR3 reads TGTGCCAGCAAAGCGGGGGGGTGGGATACGCAGTATTTT.

The chain uses TRBV11-3 and TRBJ2-1; D is possibly TRBD2 (5 bases). The germline CDR1 and CDR2 sequences are SGHNT and YENEEA. The CDR3 is 16 amino acids. The germline V and J ends were trimmed by 1 base and 7 bases, with 17 bases remaining between them. CDR3 sequence reads: CASSLVSGAGDNEQFF. In DNA, the CDR3 is TGTGCCAGCAGCTTAGTCTCCGGAGCCGGGGATAATGAGCAGTTCTTC.

The CDR3: CASSLNRDSGDYGYTF. CDR3 nucleotide sequence: TGCGCCAGCAGCCTAAACCGGGACAGCGGCGACTATGGCTACACCTTC. The chain is built from TRBV4-1 and TRBJ1-2; 7 bases map to TRBD1. J gave up 3 bases and V 4 bases, and 11 bases lay outside the gene matches. Germline V gene lookup returns CDR1 MGHRA and CDR2 YSYEKL. This CDR3 comprises 16 residues.

V usage is TRBV5-6 and J usage is TRBJ2-2, with unresolved D. Germline V gene sequence: CDR1 SGHDT, CDR2 YYEEEE. This CDR3 has 15 amino acids. V lost 0 bases and J 2 bases, leaving 8 bases between the germline ends. The CDR3 is CASSLAAQNTGELFF. The DNA for the CDR3 is TGTGCCAGCAGCTTGGCCGCACAAAACACCGGGGAGCTGTTTTTT.

The rearrangement links TRBV10-2 to TRBJ2-7, with TRBD1 as a possible D gene (6 bases). This CDR3 is 15 amino acids long. CDR1 and CDR2 from the germline V gene are WSHSY and SAAADI. The germline V and J ends were trimmed by 0 bases and 2 bases, with 11 bases remaining between them. The chain's CDR3 is CASSESRGRTYEQYF. The DNA for the CDR3 is TGCGCCAGCAGTGAGTCCAGGGGCCGGACCTACGAGCAGTACTTC.

The chain links TRBV7-3 to TRBJ2-3, with a possible D match to TRBD2 (6 bases). V was trimmed by 2 bases and J by 4 bases, leaving 16 bases between them. The CDR3 extends over 16 amino acids. The germline gives CDR1 SGHTA, CDR2 FQGTGA. The CDR3 bases are TGTGCCAGCAGCTTACTTCCACGGGGGAGTGCAGATACGCAGTATTTT. Translating gives CASSLLPRGSADTQYF.